Sequencing of this T cell receptor (beta chain) was carried out in a study of tumor T cells in aggressive B-cell lymphoma. This CDR3 is built from 17 residues. CDR1 is SGHVS and CDR2 is FNYEAQ in the germline V gene. Sequencing was performed with immunoSEQ multiplex PCR; in TCRdb, only in-frame clones are kept and a portion is missing. This sample has several thousand clones, with 69% found just once. With respect to this clone: At one of its ends the junction is not consistent with the germline gene, which may arise from a read error.

The receptor's source is an adult with diffuse large B cell lymphoma. This chain joins TRBV7-6 and TRBJ1-2, with D possibly matching TRBD1 (5 bases). The material sequenced was tumor tissue. CDR3 in amino acids: CASSPMSVGVDNYGYIF. Written as DNA, the CDR3 is TGTGCCAGCAGCCCAATGAGCGTAGGGGTGGATAATTATGGCTACATCTTC.